This T cell receptor (beta chain) was observed in a study of post-analysis software for immune sequencing data. Study-level background: Recorded disease courses covered relapsing-remitting, secondary progressive and progressive-relapsing multiple sclerosis. Some patients had no subtype annotation. Findings of the study overall: For normalized Chao1 diversity, multiple sclerosis patients scored significantly lower than controls did. Patients had higher frequencies than controls of five TRBV segments, including TRBV5-6, TRBV5-1 and TRBV20-1.

CDR3 length: 14 residues. Trimming left V 0 bases short and J 3 bases short, with 9 bases between. Per the germline V gene, CDR1 is MGHRA and CDR2 is YSYEKL. Unique molecular identifiers featured in each of the TCR beta cDNA libraries. With about 0.95 to 11 million T cells as the source, 500,000 to 650,000 cDNA molecules resulted. TCRdb reanalysed the PCR reads using MiXCR and keeps one entry per CDR3 protein. This sample carries about 200,000 distinct CDR3 sequences, approximately 28% of them seen once, and the ten largest clones take more than 3%. This clonotype was observed many times. Its target is not known.

The material sequenced was blood. The chain joins TRBV4-1 to TRBJ2-7; tentative D call: TRBD2 (5 bases). This sequence originates from a girl younger than 18 with multiple sclerosis. CDR3 region: CASSQDRTLYEQYF. In DNA, the CDR3 is TGCGCCAGCAGCCAAGACCGGACTCTCTACGAGCAGTACTTC.